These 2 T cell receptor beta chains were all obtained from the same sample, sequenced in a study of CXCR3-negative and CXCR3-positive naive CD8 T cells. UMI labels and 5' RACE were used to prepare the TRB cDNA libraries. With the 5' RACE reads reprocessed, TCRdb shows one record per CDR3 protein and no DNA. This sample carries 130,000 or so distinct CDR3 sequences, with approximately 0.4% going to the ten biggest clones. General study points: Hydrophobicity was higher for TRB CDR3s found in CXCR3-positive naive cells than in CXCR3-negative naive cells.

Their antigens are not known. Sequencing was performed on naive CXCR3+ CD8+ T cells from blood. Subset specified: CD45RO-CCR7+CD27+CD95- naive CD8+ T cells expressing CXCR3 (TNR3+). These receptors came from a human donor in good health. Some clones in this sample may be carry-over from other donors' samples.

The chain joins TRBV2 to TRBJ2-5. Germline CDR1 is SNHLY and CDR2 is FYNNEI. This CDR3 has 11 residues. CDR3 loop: CASSIEETQYF.

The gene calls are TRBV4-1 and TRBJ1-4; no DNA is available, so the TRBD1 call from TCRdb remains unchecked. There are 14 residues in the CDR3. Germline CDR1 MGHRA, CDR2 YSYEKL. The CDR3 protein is CASSQARTVEKLFF.